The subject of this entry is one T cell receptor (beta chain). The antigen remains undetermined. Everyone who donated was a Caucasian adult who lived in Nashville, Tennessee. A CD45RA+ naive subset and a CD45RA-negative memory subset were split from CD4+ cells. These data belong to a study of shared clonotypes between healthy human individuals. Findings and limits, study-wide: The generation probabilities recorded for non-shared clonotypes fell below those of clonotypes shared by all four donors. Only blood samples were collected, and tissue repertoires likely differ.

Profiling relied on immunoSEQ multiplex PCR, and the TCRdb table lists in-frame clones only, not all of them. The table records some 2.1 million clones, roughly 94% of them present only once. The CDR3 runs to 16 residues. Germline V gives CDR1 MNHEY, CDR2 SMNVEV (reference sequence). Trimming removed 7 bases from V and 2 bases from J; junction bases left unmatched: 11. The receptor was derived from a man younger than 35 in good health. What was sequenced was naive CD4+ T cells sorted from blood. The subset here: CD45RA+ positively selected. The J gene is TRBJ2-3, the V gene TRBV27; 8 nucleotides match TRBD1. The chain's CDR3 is CASNRPGGANTDTQYF. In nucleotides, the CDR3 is TGTGCCAGCAATCGTCCAGGGGGCGCAAACACAGATACGCAGTATTTT.